This TCR beta chain was identified during a study of blood T cells in healthy people across ages. The CDR3 is made up of 15 amino acids. The germline gives CDR1 SGHNT, CDR2 YENEEA. This clonotype appeared a few times. It was with a sample-barcoded 5' primer and a J-beta primer mix that a second PCR of about 6 to 12 cycles was run. TCRdb passed the 5' RACE reads through MiXCR, listing each CDR3 protein once. The table includes some 1.8 million distinct CDR3 sequences, roughly two fifths detected once. Each sample yielded at least 6 million isolated PBMCs. This TCR was recovered from a human donor in good health. Input material: blood. This chain uses TRBV11-3 with TRBJ2-5, with D possibly matching TRBD1 (6 bases). The closer fit of TRBJ2-7 to the DNA end suggests the J call may be wrong. As DNA, the CDR3 is TGTGCCAGCAGCCACATCAGGGGCAAACCCTACGAGCAGTACTTC. It encodes CASSHIRGKPYEQYF.